Below are 14 T cell receptor beta chains sequenced from a single sample in a study of T cell repertoires in aging, cancer and after chemotherapy. Amplification of TCR beta used genomic DNA extracted from peripheral blood. TRB rearrangements spanning V, D and J were amplified using mixed TRB-A/B primers. From the multiplex PCR reads, TCRdb called clonotypes with MiXCR, one entry per CDR3 protein. The table has several thousand distinct CDR3 sequences, approximately 31% seen once; the top ten hold around 19%. Sequencing was performed on blood. These receptors originate from a human donor with a blood cancer. The donor label of this sample is uncertain.

The rearrangement joins TRBV12-3 or TRBV12-4 to TRBJ2-5, with TRBD1 identical over 9 bases. This CDR3 has 14 residues. The junction had 8 bases not matched to a gene; V was cut back by 6 bases and J by 6 bases. The CDR3 bases are TGTGCCAGCAGACTCACAGGGGGCTACCAGACCCAGTACTTC. Amino acids: CASRLTGGYQTQYF.

The CDR3 region is CATSDPSGTGYTGELFF. CDR3 nucleotide sequence: TGTGCCACCAGTGACCCGTCCGGGACAGGGTACACCGGGGAGCTGTTTTTT. The V and J genes are TRBV24-1 and TRBJ2-2, with 9 nucleotides matching TRBD1. From germline, CDR1 is KGHDR and CDR2 SFDVKD. V trimming: 4 bases; J trimming: 3 bases; junction bases outside the gene matches: 8. This CDR3 is built from 17 residues.

V usage is TRBV7-2 and J usage is TRBJ2-1; 8 bases map to TRBD2. The CDR3 is made up of 13 amino acids. V dropped 11 bases and J dropped 4; count of bases not matched to a gene: 7. The germline gives CDR1 SGHTA, CDR2 FQGNSA. The DNA of the CDR3 is TGTGCCCGGGGGGGGGGCGGGTACAATGAGCAGTTCTTC. As protein: CARGGGGYNEQFF.

CDR3 protein: CATSDYNTEAFF. The CDR3 nucleotides are TGTGCCACCAGTGATTACAACACTGAAGCTTTCTTT. This chain links TRBV24-1 with TRBJ1-1; D is unclear. CDR1 and CDR2 (germline): KGHDR, SFDVKD. Trimming removed 2 bases at V and 2 bases at J, with 2 bases between. This CDR3 contains 12 residues.

This chain uses TRBV6-5 with TRBJ2-1; D is uncertain. V gave up 1 base and J gave up 6 bases, with 7 bases separating them. CDR3 size: 13 residues. Germline CDR1 is MNHEY and CDR2 is SVGAGI. The CDR3 sequence: CASSYLIFNEQFF. The CDR3, as DNA: TGTGCCAGCAGTTACTTGATTTTCAATGAGCAGTTCTTC.

The V call is TRBV6-5, the J call TRBJ2-5, with 13 bases matching TRBD2. In germline, CDR1 is MNHEY, CDR2 SVGAGI. The V segment lost 0 bases and the J segment 4 bases; nucleotides outside the gene matches: 14. The CDR3 covers 20 residues. Here the CDR3 DNA reads TGTGCCAGCAGTTACTCCTGGACTAGCGGGGGCCTATCACTAGGAGAGACCCAGTACTTC. Its translation is CASSYSWTSGGLSLGETQYF.

This clonotype qualifies as large. The V call is TRBV29-1, the J call TRBJ1-2; unclear D gene. Germline V gives CDR1 SQVTM, CDR2 ANQGSEA. The V end was cut by 3 bases, the J end by 4 bases, with 12 bases between. This CDR3 is 13 amino acids long. CDR3 in amino acids: CSVDGRESYGYTF. CDR3 sequence (DNA): TGCAGCGTTGACGGGAGGGAAAGCTATGGCTACACCTTC.

This clonotype was observed a handful of times. The genes are TRBV6-2 or TRBV6-3 and TRBJ2-3; tentatively, D is TRBD2 (7 bases). The CDR3 totals 17 residues. Between the trimmed V and J ends, which lost 2 bases and 7 bases, there was a span of 22 bases. Germline lookup yields CDR1 MNHEY and CDR2 SVGEGT. CDR3 DNA: TGTGCCAGCAGTTACCCCCACCTGGGGGGGGCGACATATACGCAGTATTTT. It specifies CASSYPHLGGATYTQYF.

This sequence joins TRBV27 and TRBJ2-4; no firm D call. The V and J ends lost 2 bases and 7 bases respectively, with 9 bases between them. The CDR3 runs 13 residues. Looked up from germline, CDR1 is MNHEY and CDR2 is SMNVEV (reference sequence). The CDR3: CASSLISGNIQYF. CDR3 sequence (DNA): TGTGCCAGCAGTTTAATTTCGGGCAACATTCAGTACTTC.

The chain is built from TRBV27 and TRBJ2-7; D is perhaps TRBD1 (5 bases). Trimming took off 6 bases at V and 3 bases at J, with 15 bases between the two ends. Germline V lookup: CDR1 MNHEY, CDR2 SMNVEV (reference sequence). The CDR3 spans 14 residues. DNA of the CDR3: TGTGCCAGCAGCCCAAAGGGGTTTGGCTACGAGCAGTACTTC. Residues: CASSPKGFGYEQYF.

The chain recombines TRBV11-3 with TRBJ2-7; D not certain. This CDR3 comprises 12 residues. Germline-derived CDR1 and CDR2 are SGHNT and YENEEA. V was pared by 3 bases and J by 3 bases, with 6 bases between. CDR3 coding DNA: TGTGCCAGCAGCTTTACGGGCTACGAGCAGTACTTC. Encoded protein: CASSFTGYEQYF.

This chain joins TRBV20-1 and TRBJ2-3; D uncertain. With 0 bases removed from V and 1 base from J, the gap between germline ends came to 8 bases. The germline CDR1 and CDR2 sequences are DFQATT and SNEGSKA (reference sequence). This CDR3 region has 14 residues. The CDR3 sequence is CSARDGLGTDTQYF. CDR3 sequence (DNA): TGCAGTGCTAGAGATGGCCTTGGCACAGATACGCAGTATTTT.

This clonotype was counted between two and nine times. J is TRBJ1-5 and V is TRBV7-9; D is unresolved. Trimming stripped 5 bases from V and 7 bases from J, with 12 bases between. In germline, CDR1 is SEHNR, CDR2 FQNEAQ (reference sequence). The CDR3 length is 13 residues. The CDR3 loop is CASSPDIYQPQHF. The CDR3 DNA reads as TGTGCCAGCAGCCCAGACATTTACCAGCCCCAGCATTTT.

The V call is TRBV6-2 or TRBV6-3, the J call TRBJ2-1; TRBD1 matches 8 bases. Trimming removed 0 bases from V and 7 bases from J; junction bases left unmatched: 11. Looked up from germline, CDR1 is MNHEY and CDR2 is SVGEGT. The CDR3 covers 17 residues. CDR3 region: CASSYSHAGGPGNEQFF. The CDR3, as DNA: TGTGCCAGCAGTTACTCGCATGCAGGGGGCCCAGGGAATGAGCAGTTCTTC.